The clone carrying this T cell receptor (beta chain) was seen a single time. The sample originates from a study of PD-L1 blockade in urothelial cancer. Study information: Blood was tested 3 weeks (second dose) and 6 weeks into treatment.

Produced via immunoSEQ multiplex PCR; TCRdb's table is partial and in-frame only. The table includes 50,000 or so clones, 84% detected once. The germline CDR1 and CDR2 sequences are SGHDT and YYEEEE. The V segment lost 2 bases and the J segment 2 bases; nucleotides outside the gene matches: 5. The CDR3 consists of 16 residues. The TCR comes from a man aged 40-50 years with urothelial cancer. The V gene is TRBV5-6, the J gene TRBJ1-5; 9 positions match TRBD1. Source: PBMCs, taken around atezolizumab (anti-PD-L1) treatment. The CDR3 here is CASSFYRQGGNQPQHF. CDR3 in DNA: TGTGCCAGCAGCTTTTACCGACAGGGGGGCAATCAGCCCCAGCATTTT.